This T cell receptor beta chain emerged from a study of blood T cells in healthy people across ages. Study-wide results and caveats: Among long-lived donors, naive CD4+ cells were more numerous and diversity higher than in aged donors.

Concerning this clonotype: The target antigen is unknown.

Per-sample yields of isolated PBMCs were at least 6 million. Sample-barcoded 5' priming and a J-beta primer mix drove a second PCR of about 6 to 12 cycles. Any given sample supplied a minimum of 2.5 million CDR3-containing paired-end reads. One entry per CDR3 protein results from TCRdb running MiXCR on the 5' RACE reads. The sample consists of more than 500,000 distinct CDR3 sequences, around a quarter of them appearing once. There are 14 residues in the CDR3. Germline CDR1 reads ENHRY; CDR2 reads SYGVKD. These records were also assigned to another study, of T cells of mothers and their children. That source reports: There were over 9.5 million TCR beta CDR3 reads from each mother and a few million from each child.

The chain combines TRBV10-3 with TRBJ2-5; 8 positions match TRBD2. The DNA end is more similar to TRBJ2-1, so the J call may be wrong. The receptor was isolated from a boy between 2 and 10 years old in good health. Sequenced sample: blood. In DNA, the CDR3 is TGTGCCCTCGGGGGGGCGGACCGATTTGATGAGCAGTTCTTC. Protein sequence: CALGGADRFDEQFF.